Listed below are T cell receptor beta chains from one sample, sequenced in a study of technical replicates of blood from a few donors. TCRdb's copy holds only in-frame clones and misses some; the assay was immunoSEQ multiplex PCR. Counted here are tens of thousands of clones, roughly 94% occurring once; the ten biggest clones make up 0.3% to 0.5%. Sequencing was done on a sample of T cells isolated from PBMCs. The origin of the receptors is a human donor in good health. Each CDR3 is given with its conserved first and last residue.

TRBV9	TRBJ2-1	CASSVGLAEYNEQFF
TRBV5-4	TRBJ1-2	CASSFGQGRNYGYTF
TRBV5-8	TRBJ2-5	CASSLDGEETQYF
TRBV5-1	TRBJ2-1	CASQPSASAYNEQFF
TRBV13	TRBJ2-2	CASSGGGRIFTGELFF
TRBV5-1	TRBJ2-5	CASSSHVLAIETQYF
TRBV27	TRBJ1-1	CASSPSQGPNTEAFF
TRBV6-5	TRBJ1-1	CATFGQGEAFF
TRBV28	TRBJ2-4	CASNTGGPSIQYF
TRBV5-6	TRBJ2-1	CASSFRDRANEQFF
TRBV27	TRBJ1-2	CASSLLQGSNYGYTF
TRBV18	TRBJ2-1	CASSRLRGDEQFF
TRBV7-2	TRBJ2-5	CASSANLAVRVTQYF
TRBV11-2	TRBJ2-1	CASSLRSGRNEQFF
TRBV15	TRBJ1-5	CATSIGGEPQPQHF
TRBV5-4	TRBJ1-1	CASSDDRLEAFF
TRBV2	TRBJ2-1	CASQAGNYNEQFF
TRBV13	TRBJ2-1	CASSAMTGLNEQFF
TRBV5-6	TRBJ2-7	CASSPTSGPLGEQYF
TRBV9	TRBJ2-2	CASSAQGDGTGELFF
TRBV18	TRBJ2-1	CASSMGQGVNEQFF
TRBV2	TRBJ1-1	CASSEEGATTNTEAFF
TRBV28	TRBJ1-2	CASSGTGYGYTF
TRBV6-1	TRBJ1-2	CASSETTALYGYTF
TRBV4-1	TRBJ2-5	CASSQAELATETQYF
TRBV5-6	TRBJ1-4	CASSRPRVTNEKLFF
TRBV28	TRBJ2-7	CASSSGTSGRRTHEQYF
TRBV7-2	TRBJ1-5	CASSPPTDGNQPQHF
TRBV11-3	TRBJ2-7	CASSPGLADTYEQYF
TRBV27	TRBJ2-3	CASSSPAAVPDTQYF
TRBV4-3	TRBJ1-1	CASSQDAGQSSVAFF
TRBV12-5	TRBJ1-5	CASGLGGQPQHF
TRBV10-3	TRBJ2-5	CAISGTSGSETQYF
TRBV7-3	TRBJ1-1	CASSYGLGGEAFF
TRBV7-9	TRBJ1-5	CASNKGQNQPQHF
TRBV28	TRBJ2-7	CASSTGTPPYEQYF
TRBV6-1	TRBJ2-7	CASNQRASYEQYF
TRBV18	TRBJ2-7	CASSPQEGHYEQYF
TRBV6-5	TRBJ1-5	CASSLQRANQPQHF
TRBV11-2	TRBJ2-1	CASSLTGQRGNEQFF
TRBV29-1	TRBJ2-7	CSVGGRGSYEQYF
TRBV29-1	TRBJ2-7	CSVITSESSYEQYF
TRBV30	TRBJ1-1	CAWSVKGGKYTEAFF
TRBV27	TRBJ2-5	CASWGHTEETQYF
TRBV4-2	TRBJ1-5	CASNPHAVGLGNQPQHF
TRBV28	TRBJ2-4	CASILGEAENIQYF
TRBV28	TRBJ2-7	CASSWGGRPYEQYF
TRBV5-1	TRBJ2-1	CASSHPGGPYNEQFF
TRBV29-1	TRBJ1-1	CMGALNTEAFF
TRBV27	TRBJ1-1	CASSLSRGATEAFF